This TCR beta chain was sequenced during a study of T cell changes during pregnancy in multiple sclerosis. The CDR3 runs 15 residues. After removal of 3 bases from V and 5 bases from J, the junction contained 7 bases not matched to a gene. The germline gives CDR1 GTSNPN, CDR2 SVGIG (reference sequence). Using immunoSEQ multiplex PCR, the repertoire was profiled, and TCRdb retains in-frame clones only, with some absent. Of 58,000 or so clones in the sample, around 89% were seen once. This TCR derives from a female donor with multiple sclerosis, enrolled in a pregnancy study. The material sequenced was peripheral blood, taken after pregnancy. The chain has TRBV30 and TRBJ2-5; 12 bases fit TRBD2. In nucleotides, the CDR3 is TGTGCCTGGAGGCCTGGACTAGCGGGGTCGGAGACCCAGTACTTC. It yields the protein CAWRPGLAGSETQYF.